This T cell receptor beta chain derives from a study of CD8 T cells in Susac syndrome. The CDR3 covers 16 residues. Germline CDR1 reads GTSNPN; CDR2 reads SVGIG (reference sequence). V shed 5 bases, J shed 2 bases, and the junction held 12 bases outside the gene matches. A quantity of about 0.5 to 1 ug RNA underwent reverse transcription using random hexamers. Each CDR3 protein gets one entry after TCRdb re-called the immunoSEQ multiplex PCR reads with MiXCR. The data show about 140,000 distinct CDR3 sequences, more than 85% seen once. The J gene is TRBJ2-3, the V gene TRBV30; the match to TRBD1 covers 8 bases. The sequence derives from a human donor with Susac syndrome. Sequenced sample: CD4+ T cells from PBMCs. CDR3 region: CAWGGPGQGATDTQYF. In DNA, the CDR3 is TGTGCCTGGGGAGGCCCTGGGCAGGGGGCCACAGATACGCAGTATTTT.